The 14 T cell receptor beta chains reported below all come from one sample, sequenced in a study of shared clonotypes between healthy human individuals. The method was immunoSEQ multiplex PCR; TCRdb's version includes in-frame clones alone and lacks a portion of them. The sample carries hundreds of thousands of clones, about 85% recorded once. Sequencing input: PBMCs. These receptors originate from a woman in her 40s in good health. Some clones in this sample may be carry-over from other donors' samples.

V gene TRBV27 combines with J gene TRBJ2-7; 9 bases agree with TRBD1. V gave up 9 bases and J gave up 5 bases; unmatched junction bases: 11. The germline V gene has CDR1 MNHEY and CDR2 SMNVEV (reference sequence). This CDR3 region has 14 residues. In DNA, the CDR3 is TGTGCCAGTTCAAACAGGGGGCCGGAGAACGAGCAGTACTTC. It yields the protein CASSNRGPENEQYF.

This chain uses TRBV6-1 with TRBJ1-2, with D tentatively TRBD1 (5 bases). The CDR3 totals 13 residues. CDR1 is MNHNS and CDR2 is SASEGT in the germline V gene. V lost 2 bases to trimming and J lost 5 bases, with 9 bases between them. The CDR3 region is CASSELGEYGYTF. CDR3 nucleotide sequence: TGTGCCAGCAGTGAACTGGGGGAGTATGGCTACACCTTC.

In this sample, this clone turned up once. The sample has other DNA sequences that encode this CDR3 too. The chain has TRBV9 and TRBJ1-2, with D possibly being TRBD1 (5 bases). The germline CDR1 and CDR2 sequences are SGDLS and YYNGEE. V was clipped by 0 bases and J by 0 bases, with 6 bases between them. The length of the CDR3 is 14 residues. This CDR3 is CASSVGGANYGYTF. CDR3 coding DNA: TGTGCCAGCAGCGTAGGAGGGGCTAACTATGGCTACACCTTC.

The CDR3 DNA reads as TGTGCCAGCAGCTTGGGGGGCGACGGCACAGATACGCAGTATTTT. As protein: CASSLGGDGTDTQYF. The rearrangement links TRBV5-4 to TRBJ2-3; TRBD1 is a possible D gene (5 bases). The V gene's germline CDR1 is SGHNT and CDR2 YYREEE (reference sequence). V was shortened by 0 bases and J by 1 base, with 9 bases between the two germline ends. The CDR3 covers 15 residues.

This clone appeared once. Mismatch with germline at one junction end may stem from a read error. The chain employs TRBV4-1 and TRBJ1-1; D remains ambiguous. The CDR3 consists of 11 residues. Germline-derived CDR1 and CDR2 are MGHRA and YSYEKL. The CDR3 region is CASSQGWNWAF. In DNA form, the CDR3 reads TGCGCCAGCAGCCAAGGGTGGAATTGGGCCTTT.

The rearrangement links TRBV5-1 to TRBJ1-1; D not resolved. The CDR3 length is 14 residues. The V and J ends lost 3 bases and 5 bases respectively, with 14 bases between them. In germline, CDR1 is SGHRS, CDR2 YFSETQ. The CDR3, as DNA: TGCGCCAGCAGCTCCGGGATAAGGTCAACTGAAGCTTTCTTT. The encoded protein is CASSSGIRSTEAFF.

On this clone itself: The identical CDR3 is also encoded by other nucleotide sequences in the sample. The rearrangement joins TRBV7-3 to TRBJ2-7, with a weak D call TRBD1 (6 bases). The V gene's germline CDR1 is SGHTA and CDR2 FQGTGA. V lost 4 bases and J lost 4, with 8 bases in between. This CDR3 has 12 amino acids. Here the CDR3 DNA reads TGTGCCAGCAGCTCAACAGGGTACGAGCAGTACTTC. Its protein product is CASSSTGYEQYF.

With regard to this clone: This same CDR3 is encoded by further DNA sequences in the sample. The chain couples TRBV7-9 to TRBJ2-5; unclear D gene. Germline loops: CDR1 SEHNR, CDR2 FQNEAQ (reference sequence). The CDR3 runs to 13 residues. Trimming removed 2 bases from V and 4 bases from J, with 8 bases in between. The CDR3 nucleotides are TGTGCCAGCAGCTTAAGTCGTGGAGAGACCCAGTACTTC. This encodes CASSLSRGETQYF.

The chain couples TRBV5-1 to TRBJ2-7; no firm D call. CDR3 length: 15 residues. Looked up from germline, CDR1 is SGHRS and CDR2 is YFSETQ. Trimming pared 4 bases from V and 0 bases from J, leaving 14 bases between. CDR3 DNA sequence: TGCGCCAGCAGCGGAACAGAGACACTCTCCTACGAGCAGTACTTC. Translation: CASSGTETLSYEQYF. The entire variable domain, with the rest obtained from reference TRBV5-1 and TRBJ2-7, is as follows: KAGVTQTPRYLIKTRGQQVTLSCSPISGHRSVSWYQQTPGQGLQFLFEYFSETQRNKGNFPGRFSGRQFSNSRSEMNVSTLELGDSALYLCASSGTETLSYEQYFGPGTRLTVT.

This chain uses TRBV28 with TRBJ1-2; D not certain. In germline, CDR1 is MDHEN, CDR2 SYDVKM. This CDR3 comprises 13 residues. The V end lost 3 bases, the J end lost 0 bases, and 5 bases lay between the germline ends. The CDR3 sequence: CASSFVTNYGYTF. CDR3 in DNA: TGTGCCAGCAGTTTTGTCACTAACTATGGCTACACCTTC.

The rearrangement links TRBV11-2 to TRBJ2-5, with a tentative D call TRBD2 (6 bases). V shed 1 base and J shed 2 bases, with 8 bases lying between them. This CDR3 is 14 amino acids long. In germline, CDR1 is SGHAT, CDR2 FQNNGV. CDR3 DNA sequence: TGTGCCAGCAGCTTAGGTGGGGGGCAAGAGACCCAGTACTTC. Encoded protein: CASSLGGGQETQYF. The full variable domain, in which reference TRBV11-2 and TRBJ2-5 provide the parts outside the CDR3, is EAGVAQSPRYKIIEKRQSVAFWCNPISGHATLYWYQQILGQGPKLLIQFQNNGVVDDSQLPKDRFSAERLKGVDSTLKIQPAKLEDSAVYLCASSLGGGQETQYFGPGTRLLVL.

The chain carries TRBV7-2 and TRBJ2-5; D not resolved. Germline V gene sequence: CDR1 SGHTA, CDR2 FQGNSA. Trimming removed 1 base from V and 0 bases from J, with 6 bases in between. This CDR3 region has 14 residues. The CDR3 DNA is TGTGCCAGCAGCTTAGTCCAGGACCAAGAGACCCAGTACTTC. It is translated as CASSLVQDQETQYF.

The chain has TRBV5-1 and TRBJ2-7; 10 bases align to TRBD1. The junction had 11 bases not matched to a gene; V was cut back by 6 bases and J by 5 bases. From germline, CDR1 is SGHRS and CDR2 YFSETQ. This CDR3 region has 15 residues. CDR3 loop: CASTDGDRGWDEQYF. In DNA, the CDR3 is TGCGCCAGCACCGACGGGGACAGGGGTTGGGACGAGCAGTACTTC.

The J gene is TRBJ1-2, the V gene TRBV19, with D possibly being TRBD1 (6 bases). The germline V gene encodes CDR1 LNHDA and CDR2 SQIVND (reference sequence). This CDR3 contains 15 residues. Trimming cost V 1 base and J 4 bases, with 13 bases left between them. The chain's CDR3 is CASSIGAGHRYGYTF. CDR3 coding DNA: TGTGCCAGTAGTATAGGAGCGGGACACCGCTATGGCTACACCTTC. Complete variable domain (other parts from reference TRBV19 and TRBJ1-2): DGGITQSPKYLFRKEGQNVTLSCEQNLNHDAMYWYRQDPGQGLRLIYYSQIVNDFQKGDIAEGYSVSREKKESFPLTVTSAQKNPTAFYLCASSIGAGHRYGYTFGSGTRLTVV.